This TCR beta chain originates from a study of cytomegalovirus exposure and HLA in healthy donors. Study-wide results and limits: In vitro experiments confirmed that three CMV-associated chains were specific for CMV antigens. 150 or so TCR beta chains were listed as cytomegalovirus-associated. Among donors in an Asian-associated ancestry cluster, a later analysis reportedly found fewer N-insertions than the approximately 670-donor mean.

Worth noting for this clone: Its antigen is unknown.

Primers: 60 Vbeta forward and 13 Jbeta reverse. Profiled with immunoSEQ multiplex PCR; TCRdb holds only in-frame clones, not every one. The data show roughly 150,000 clones, more than 70% seen once. This CDR3 has 15 residues. Germline V gene lookup returns CDR1 PRHDT and CDR2 FYEKMQ (reference sequence). V lost 5 bases, J lost 3 bases, and 16 bases lay in between. This clonotype originated in a man between 18 and 35 years old in good health and CMV-seropositive. The sample was PBMCs. This rearrangement joins TRBV13 to TRBJ2-5, with D perhaps matching TRBD2 (5 bases). The DNA of the CDR3 is TGTGCCAGCAGCCGGGGTGTAGGGCGCGAAGAGACCCAGTACTTC. Translation gives CASSRGVGREETQYF.